What follows are 14 T cell receptor beta chains derived from one specimen sequenced in a study of T cell repertoires in cytomegalovirus infection. From the reads, TCRdb called clonotypes with MiXCR, one entry per CDR3 protein. The sample consists of hundreds of thousands of distinct CDR3 sequences, roughly 43% of them appearing once. For these TCRs, the target antigens are not known. The sample was cultured PBMCs, taken from culture after CMV antigen stimulation. The receptors come from a human donor in good health (CMV status not recorded). Some clones in this sample may be carry-over from other donors' samples.

V is TRBV2 and J is TRBJ2-7, with unresolved D. The V gene lost 10 bases and the J gene lost 1 base, with 17 bases spanning the gap. CDR1 is SNHLY, CDR2 FYNNEI, per germline. The length of the CDR3 is 14 residues. The DNA of the CDR3 is TGTGCCACAAAAGGGCAGACCACTTCCTACGAGCAGTACTTC. Translating gives CATKGQTTSYEQYF.

The rearrangement uses TRBV5-1 and TRBJ1-5; maybe TRBD1 (6 bases). The length of the CDR3 is 14 residues. CDR1 is SGHRS, CDR2 YFSETQ, per germline. Trimming took off 5 bases at V and 6 bases at J, with 15 bases between the two ends. This chain's CDR3 is CASSLGGAGQPQHF. The CDR3 DNA reads TGCGCCAGCAGTCTGGGGGGGGCAGGTCAGCCCCAGCATTTT.

This clonotype was counted only a few times. J is TRBJ1-1 and V is TRBV11-3; TRBD1 matches 7 bases. Germline trimming cut 1 base from V and 5 bases from J; bases unmatched to any gene: 1. CDR3 length: 13 residues. Looked up from germline, CDR1 is SGHNT and CDR2 is YENEEA. For the CDR3, the DNA is TGTGCCAGCAGCTTAGGGACAGGAACTGAAGCTTTCTTT. Translated, it gives CASSLGTGTEAFF.

J is TRBJ2-2 and V is TRBV19; TRBD1 matches at 10 bases. V was pared by 3 bases and J by 3 bases, with 13 bases of the junction left unmatched. Germline CDR1 LNHDA, CDR2 SQIVND (reference sequence). The CDR3 totals 19 residues. The CDR3 nucleotides are TGTGCCAGTAGTATTCTGGTTTTGGGACAGGGGTATTACACCGGGGAGCTGTTTTTT. Its translation is CASSILVLGQGYYTGELFF.

There are a few counts of this clonotype. The chain uses TRBV5-1 and TRBJ1-1; no clear D. CDR1 is SGHRS and CDR2 is YFSETQ in the germline V gene. The ends were cut back, 2 bases at V and 7 bases at J, with 9 bases in the middle. CDR3 size: 12 residues. The CDR3 nucleotides are TGCGCCAGCAGCTTTGCAGGCATTGAAGCTTTCTTT. Residues: CASSFAGIEAFF.

This clonotype came up a few times. J is TRBJ1-3 and V is TRBV7-9; 9 bases line up with TRBD1. This CDR3 contains 13 residues. Germline values: CDR1 SEHNR, CDR2 FQNEAQ (reference sequence). The junction had 2 bases not matched to a gene; V was cut back by 8 bases and J by 3 bases. The CDR3 DNA reads TGTGCCAGCGGACAGGGGAATGGAAACACCATATATTTT. Residues: CASGQGNGNTIYF.

This clonotype occurred once. CDR3 sequence (DNA): TGTGCCAGACAAAGCGGGGATCAAGAGACCCAGTACTTC. Protein sequence: CARQSGDQETQYF. The chain is built from TRBV2 and TRBJ2-5; 7 nucleotides agree with TRBD2. CDR1 and CDR2 (germline): SNHLY, FYNNEI. V lost 9 bases and J lost 2; bases outside the gene matches: 6. There are 13 residues in the CDR3.

This clonotype was counted only a few times. The chain couples TRBV7-6 to TRBJ1-2; perhaps TRBD1 as D (6 bases). There are 16 residues in the CDR3. The ends were cut back, 1 base at V and 4 bases at J, with 16 bases in the middle. Germline V gives CDR1 SGHVS, CDR2 FNYEAQ. CDR3 nucleotides: TGTGCCAGCAGCTTAGTATCGGGGGGCGGTGGCTATGGCTACACCTTC. Translating gives CASSLVSGGGGYGYTF.

The CDR3 region is CASSYSRLRGNYGYTF. In nucleotides, the CDR3 is TGTGCCAGCAGTTACTCGCGGTTGCGGGGGAACTATGGCTACACCTTC. V usage is TRBV6-5 and J usage is TRBJ1-2; D may be TRBD1 (5 bases). V was cut by 0 bases and J by 2 bases, with 13 bases left in between. Germline CDR1 is MNHEY and CDR2 is SVGAGI. CDR3 size: 16 residues.

The chain employs TRBV7-2 and TRBJ2-5; D is perhaps TRBD1 or TRBD2 (6 bases each). The germline V gene encodes CDR1 SGHTA and CDR2 FQGNSA. With 5 bases removed from V and 4 bases from J, the gap between germline ends came to 20 bases. CDR3 length equals 16 residues. The CDR3 sequence is CASSLAGTRGLETQYF. The CDR3 DNA reads as TGTGCCAGCAGCCTGGCGGGGACACGGGGGTTAGAGACCCAGTACTTC.

The rearrangement uses TRBV2 and TRBJ2-2; 7 bases line up with TRBD1. The germline V gene encodes CDR1 SNHLY and CDR2 FYNNEI. This CDR3 spans 16 amino acids. V shed 6 bases and J 1 base; nucleotides not matched to a gene: 8. CDR3 DNA: TGTGCCAGCAGCGCCGAGGGACAGCGGAACACCGGGGAGCTGTTTTTT. Protein: CASSAEGQRNTGELFF.

The J gene is TRBJ2-3, the V gene TRBV6-2 or TRBV6-3; maybe TRBD1 (6 bases). CDR3 length equals 14 residues. Germline-derived CDR1 and CDR2 are MNHEY and SVGEGT. Trimming left V 6 bases short and J 6 bases short, with 16 bases between. The DNA for the CDR3 is TGTGCCAGCAGCCCTGCAGGGGCCGTGGATACGCAGTATTTT. It encodes CASSPAGAVDTQYF.

The chain links TRBV27 to TRBJ2-5; tentative D call: TRBD1 (6 bases). In germline, CDR1 is MNHEY, CDR2 SMNVEV (reference sequence). This CDR3 region has 17 residues. The V end lost 6 bases, the J end lost 3 bases, and 23 bases lay between the germline ends. As DNA, the CDR3 is TGTGCCAGCAGAACGTACTTGGGGGCGCATAGGGAAGAGACCCAGTACTTC. This sequence encodes CASRTYLGAHREETQYF.

The sample holds a few counts of this clonotype. The CDR3 sequence: CASSASTGAGELFF. DNA for the CDR3: TGTGCCAGCAGCGCGTCGACAGGGGCGGGGGAGCTGTTTTTT. V usage is TRBV7-2 and J usage is TRBJ2-2; 8 positions match TRBD1. The germline CDR1 and CDR2 sequences are SGHTA and FQGNSA. Trimming took 5 bases from V and 8 from J; bases not matched to a gene: 7. The CDR3 length is 14 residues.